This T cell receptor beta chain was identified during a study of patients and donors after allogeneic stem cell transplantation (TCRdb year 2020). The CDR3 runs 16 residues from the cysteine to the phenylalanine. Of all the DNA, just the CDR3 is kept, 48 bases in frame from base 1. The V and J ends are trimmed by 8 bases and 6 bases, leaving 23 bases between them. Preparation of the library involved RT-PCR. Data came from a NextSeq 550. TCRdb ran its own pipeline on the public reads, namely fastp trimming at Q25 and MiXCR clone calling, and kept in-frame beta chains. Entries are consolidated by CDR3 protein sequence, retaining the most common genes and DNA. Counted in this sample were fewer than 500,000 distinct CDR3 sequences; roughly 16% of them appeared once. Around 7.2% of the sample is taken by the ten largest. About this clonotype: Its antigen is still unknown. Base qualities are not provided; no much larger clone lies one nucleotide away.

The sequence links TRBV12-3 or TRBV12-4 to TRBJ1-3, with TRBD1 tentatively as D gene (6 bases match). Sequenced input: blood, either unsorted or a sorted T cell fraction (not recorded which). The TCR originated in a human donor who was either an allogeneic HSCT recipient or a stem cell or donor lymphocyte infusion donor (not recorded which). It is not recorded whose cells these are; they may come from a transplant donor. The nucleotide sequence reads TGTGCCAGCCGGAGAGGGGTGGGGGGGGCTGAAAACACCATATATTTT. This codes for CASRRGVGGAENTIYF.